The rows below give T cell receptor beta chains drawn from one sample of a study of blood T cell repertoires in COVID-19. Only in-frame clones appear in the TCRdb table, and some are missing; sequencing was by immunoSEQ multiplex PCR. Of about 57,000 clones in the sample, 80% to 90% were seen once. Sequencing input: PBMCs or T cells enriched from blood (not recorded which). The origin of the receptors is a woman in her forties with acute COVID-19. The conserved cysteine and the conserved F or W are not part of the CDR3 here. Not every row has a clone size; where given, it reads once, few, many or a size class.

V	J	size	CDR3
TRBV21-1	TRBJ1-1	.	ASSNDRDTEAF
TRBV19	TRBJ2-5	few	ASTFEPGETQY
TRBV27	TRBJ2-7	once	ASSLGQGTYEQY
TRBV10-2	TRBJ1-3	.	ASSETGSGYGNTIY
TRBV3-1/TRBV3-2	TRBJ1-3	once	ASSQDTVGNTIY
TRBV12-3/TRBV12-4	TRBJ1-5	.	ASRGVTGQPQH
TRBV5-1	TRBJ2-3	.	ASTPGGASTDTQY
TRBV20-1	TRBJ2-1	.	SASHLKGGGAGVFTHNEQF
TRBV11-1	TRBJ1-6	once	ASSPDRGYNSPLH
TRBV2	TRBJ1-5	.	ASRRDRGYNQPQH
TRBV3-1/TRBV3-2	TRBJ2-3	.	ASSQGWLAGGPSDTQY
TRBV28	TRBJ1-4	.	ASSLFGGEEKLF
TRBV10-3	TRBJ1-3	once	AISGQGISGNTIY
TRBV7-2	TRBJ1-1	.	ASSPYSGIKAEAF
TRBV15	TRBJ1-5	.	ATSRDHTVNQPQH
TRBV29-1	TRBJ1-5	once	SVAVGQGGQPQH
TRBV9	TRBJ2-3	.	ASRGVGTDTQY
TRBV29-1	TRBJ1-3	once	SVLSSSGNTIY
TRBV5-1	TRBJ1-1	.	ASSTGQGPKAF
TRBV5-6	TRBJ2-5	.	ASSLDFREQETQY
TRBV6-5	TRBJ1-1	once	ASSLPPATGSGAF
TRBV6-5	TRBJ1-5	few	ASSLDRGLQPQH
TRBV9	TRBJ2-2	once	ASSVVSSVPGELF
TRBV6-1	TRBJ1-6	.	ASSELSYNSPLH
TRBV19	TRBJ1-2	.	ASSMDLRTVSGYT
TRBV4-1	TRBJ2-3	.	ASSQGGEDTQY
TRBV2	TRBJ2-1	.	ASSEVQGYNEQF
TRBV7-9	TRBJ1-5	.	ASSASVGAGQPQH
TRBV7-9	TRBJ2-1	.	ASSLEGGHEQF
TRBV7-2	TRBJ2-2	.	ASSPVLGREYGELF
TRBV18	TRBJ2-5	.	ASSPWDSQETQY
TRBV15	TRBJ2-2	.	ATSREAGALTGELF
TRBV9	TRBJ1-2	.	ASSEADSPLYGYT
TRBV19	TRBJ1-1	.	ASSQGVPNTEAF
TRBV13	TRBJ1-1	.	ASTPTWDKNTEAF
TRBV5-1	TRBJ1-2	.	ASSIKWTDRGVDGYT
TRBV2	TRBJ2-2	.	ASKETGSTTGELF
TRBV11-2	TRBJ2-3	once	ASSQVGGSTDTQY
TRBV6-5	TRBJ2-1	.	ASSQTHGKRQF
TRBV6-5	TRBJ1-3	.	ASRGRVGNTIY
TRBV7-2	TRBJ1-5	.	ASSFGGAGVRNQPQH
TRBV2	TRBJ2-1	.	ASIEGAYNEQF
TRBV4-1	TRBJ1-4	.	ASSQDGLFAEKLF
TRBV12-3/TRBV12-4	TRBJ1-1	.	ASSLGRNTEAF
TRBV14	TRBJ2-2	.	ASSQLDGAGELF
TRBV27	TRBJ2-3	.	ASSLGTSGWDTQY